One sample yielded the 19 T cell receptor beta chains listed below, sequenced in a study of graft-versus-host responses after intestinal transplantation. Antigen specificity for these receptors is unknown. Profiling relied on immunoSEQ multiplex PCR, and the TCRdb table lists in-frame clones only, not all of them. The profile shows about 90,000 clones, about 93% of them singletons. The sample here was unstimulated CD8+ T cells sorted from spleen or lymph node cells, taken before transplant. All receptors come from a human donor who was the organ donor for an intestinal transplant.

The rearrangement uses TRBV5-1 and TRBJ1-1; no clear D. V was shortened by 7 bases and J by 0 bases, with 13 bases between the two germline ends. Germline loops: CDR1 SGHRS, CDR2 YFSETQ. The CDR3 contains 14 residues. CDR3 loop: CASHDWEMNTEAFF. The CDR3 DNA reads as TGCGCCAGCCATGATTGGGAGATGAACACTGAAGCTTTCTTT. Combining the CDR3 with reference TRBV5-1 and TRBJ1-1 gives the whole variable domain KAGVTQTPRYLIKTRGQQVTLSCSPISGHRSVSWYQQTPGQGLQFLFEYFSETQRNKGNFPGRFSGRQFSNSRSEMNVSTLELGDSALYLCASHDWEMNTEAFFGQGTRLTVV.

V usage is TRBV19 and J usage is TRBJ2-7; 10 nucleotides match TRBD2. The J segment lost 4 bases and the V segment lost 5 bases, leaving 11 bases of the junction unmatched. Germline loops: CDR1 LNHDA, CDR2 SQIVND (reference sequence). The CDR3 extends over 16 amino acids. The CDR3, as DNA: TGTGCCAGTAGTCTTGCTAGCGGGGGAACATTGTACGAGCAGTACTTC. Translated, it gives CASSLASGGTLYEQYF.

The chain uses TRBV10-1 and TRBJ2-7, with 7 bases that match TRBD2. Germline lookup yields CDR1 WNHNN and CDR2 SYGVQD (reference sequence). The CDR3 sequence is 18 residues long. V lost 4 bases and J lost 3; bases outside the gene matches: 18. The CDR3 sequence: CASSVASGNRDFLYEQYF. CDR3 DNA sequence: TGCGCCAGCAGTGTCGCTAGCGGAAACCGGGACTTCCTCTACGAGCAGTACTTC.

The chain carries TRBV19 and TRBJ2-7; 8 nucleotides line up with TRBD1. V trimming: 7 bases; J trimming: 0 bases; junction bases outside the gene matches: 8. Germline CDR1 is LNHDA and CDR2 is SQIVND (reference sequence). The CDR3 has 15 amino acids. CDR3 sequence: CASTPGTGSSYEQYF. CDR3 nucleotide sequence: TGTGCCAGTACCCCCGGGACAGGCAGCTCCTACGAGCAGTACTTC.

CDR3 sequence: CASEPPPLAGGVDTQYF. The CDR3 region has the DNA TGTGCCAGCGAACCCCCCCCACTAGCGGGAGGGGTAGATACGCAGTATTTT. The gene calls are TRBV7-9 and TRBJ2-3; 13 positions match TRBD2. The CDR3 totals 17 residues. J gave up 5 bases and V 8 bases, and 13 bases lay outside the gene matches. Germline CDR1 reads SEHNR; CDR2 reads FQNEAQ (reference sequence).

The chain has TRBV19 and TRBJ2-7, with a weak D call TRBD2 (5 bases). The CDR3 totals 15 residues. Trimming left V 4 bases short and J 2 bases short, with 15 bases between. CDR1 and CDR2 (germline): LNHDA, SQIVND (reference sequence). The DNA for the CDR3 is TGTGCCAGTAGTAGTTACCTAGCTGATGCCTACGAGCAGTACTTC. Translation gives CASSSYLADAYEQYF.

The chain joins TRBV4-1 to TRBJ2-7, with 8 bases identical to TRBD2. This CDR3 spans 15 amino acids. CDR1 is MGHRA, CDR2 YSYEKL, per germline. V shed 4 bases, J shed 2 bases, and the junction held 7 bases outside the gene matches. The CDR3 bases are TGCGCCAGCAGCCCCGGGGGGGGCAACCCCTACGAGCAGTACTTC. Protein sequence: CASSPGGGNPYEQYF.

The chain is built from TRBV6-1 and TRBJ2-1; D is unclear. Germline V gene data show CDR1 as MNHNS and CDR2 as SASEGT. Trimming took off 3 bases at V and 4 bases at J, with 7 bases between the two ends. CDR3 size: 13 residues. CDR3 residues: CASSDGRYNEQFF. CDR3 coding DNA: TGTGCCAGCAGTGATGGCAGATACAATGAGCAGTTCTTC.

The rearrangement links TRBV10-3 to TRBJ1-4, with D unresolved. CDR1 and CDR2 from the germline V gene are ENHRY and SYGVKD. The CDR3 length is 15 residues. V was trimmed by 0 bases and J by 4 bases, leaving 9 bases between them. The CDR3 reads CAISESEPINEKLFF. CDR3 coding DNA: TGTGCCATCAGTGAGTCGGAGCCGATTAATGAAAAACTGTTTTTT.

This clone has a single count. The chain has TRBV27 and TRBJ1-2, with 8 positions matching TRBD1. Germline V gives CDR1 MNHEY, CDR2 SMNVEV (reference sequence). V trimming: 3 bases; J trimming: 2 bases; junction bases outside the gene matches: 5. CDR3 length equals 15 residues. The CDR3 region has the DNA TGTGCCAGCAGTTTTGCAGGGGGCGGAAACTATGGCTACACCTTC. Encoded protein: CASSFAGGGNYGYTF.

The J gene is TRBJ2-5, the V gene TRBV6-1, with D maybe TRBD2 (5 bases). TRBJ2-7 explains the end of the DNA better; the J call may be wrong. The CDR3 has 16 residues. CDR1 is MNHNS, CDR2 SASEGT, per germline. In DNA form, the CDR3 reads TGTGCCAGCAGTGGGAGCGGTATGATAGAGACCTACGAGCAGTACTTC. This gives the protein CASSGSGMIETYEQYF.

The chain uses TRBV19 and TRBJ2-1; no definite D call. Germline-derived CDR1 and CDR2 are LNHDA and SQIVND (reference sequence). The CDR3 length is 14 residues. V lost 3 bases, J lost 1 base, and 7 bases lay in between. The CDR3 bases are TGTGCCAGTAGTATGTACGGGTCCTACAATGAGCAGTTCTTC. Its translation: CASSMYGSYNEQFF.

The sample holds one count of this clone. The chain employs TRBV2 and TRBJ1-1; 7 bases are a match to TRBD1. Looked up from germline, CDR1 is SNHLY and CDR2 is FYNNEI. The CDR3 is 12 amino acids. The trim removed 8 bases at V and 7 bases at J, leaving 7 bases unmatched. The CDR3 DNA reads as TGTGCCAGCGAAGTGGGACAGCGTGAAGCTTTCTTT. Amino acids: CASEVGQREAFF.

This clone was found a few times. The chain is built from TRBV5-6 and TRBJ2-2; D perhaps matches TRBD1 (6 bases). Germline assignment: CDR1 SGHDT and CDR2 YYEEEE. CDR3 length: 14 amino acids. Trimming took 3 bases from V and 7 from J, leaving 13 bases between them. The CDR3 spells CASSWGTGIGELFF. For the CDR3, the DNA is TGTGCCAGCAGCTGGGGCACAGGGATCGGGGAGCTGTTTTTT.

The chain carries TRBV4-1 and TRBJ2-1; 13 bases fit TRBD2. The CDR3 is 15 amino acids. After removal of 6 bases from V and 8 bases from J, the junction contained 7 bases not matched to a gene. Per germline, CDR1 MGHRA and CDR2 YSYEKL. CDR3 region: CASSRTSGGADEQFF. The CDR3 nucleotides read TGCGCCAGCAGTCGAACTAGCGGGGGGGCGGATGAGCAGTTCTTC.

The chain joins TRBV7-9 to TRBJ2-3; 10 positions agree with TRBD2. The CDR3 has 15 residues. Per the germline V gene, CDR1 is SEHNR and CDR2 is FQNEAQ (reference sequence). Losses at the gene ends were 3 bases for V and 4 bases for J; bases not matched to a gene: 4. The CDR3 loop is CASSFQAGGADTQYF. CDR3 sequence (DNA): TGTGCCAGCAGCTTTCAAGCGGGGGGGGCAGATACGCAGTATTTT.

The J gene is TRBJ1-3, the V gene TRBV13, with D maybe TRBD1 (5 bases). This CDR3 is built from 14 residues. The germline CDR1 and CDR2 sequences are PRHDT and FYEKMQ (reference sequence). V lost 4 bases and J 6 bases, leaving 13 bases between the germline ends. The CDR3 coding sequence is TGTGCCAGCAGCTCCCGAGCGGGGGAAAACACCATATATTTT. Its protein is CASSSRAGENTIYF.

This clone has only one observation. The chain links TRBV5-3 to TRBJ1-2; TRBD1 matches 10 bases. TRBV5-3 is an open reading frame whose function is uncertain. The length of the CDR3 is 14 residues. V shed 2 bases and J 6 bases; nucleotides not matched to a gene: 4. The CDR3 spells CARSFRDRGHGYTF. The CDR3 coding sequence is TGTGCCAGAAGCTTCCGGGACAGGGGACATGGCTACACCTTC.

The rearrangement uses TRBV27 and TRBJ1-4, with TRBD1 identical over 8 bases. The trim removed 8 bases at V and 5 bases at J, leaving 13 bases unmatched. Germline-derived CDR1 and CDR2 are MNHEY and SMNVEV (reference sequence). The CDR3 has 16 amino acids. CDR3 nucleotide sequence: TGTGCCAGCGCGGACAGGGTTGATCTCCGGAATGAAAAACTGTTTTTT. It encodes CASADRVDLRNEKLFF. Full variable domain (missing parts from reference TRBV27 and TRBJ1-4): EAQVTQNPRYLITVTGKKLTVTCSQNMNHEYMSWYRQDPGLGLRQIYYSMNVEVTDKGDVPEGYKVSRKEKRNFPLILESPSPNQTSLYFCASADRVDLRNEKLFFGSGTQLSVL.